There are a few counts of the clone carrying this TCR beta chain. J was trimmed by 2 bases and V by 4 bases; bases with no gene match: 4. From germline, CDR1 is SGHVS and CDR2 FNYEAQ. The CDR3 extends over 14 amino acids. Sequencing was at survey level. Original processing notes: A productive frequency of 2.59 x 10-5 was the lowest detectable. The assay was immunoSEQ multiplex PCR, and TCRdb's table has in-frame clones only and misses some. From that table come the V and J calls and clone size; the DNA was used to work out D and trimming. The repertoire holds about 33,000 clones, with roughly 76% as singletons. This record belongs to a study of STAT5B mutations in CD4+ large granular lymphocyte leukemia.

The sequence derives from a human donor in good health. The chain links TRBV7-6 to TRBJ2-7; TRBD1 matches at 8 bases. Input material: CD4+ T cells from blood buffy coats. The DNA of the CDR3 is TGTGCCAGCAGCTCAGACAGGGGTCCCTACGAGCAGTACTTC. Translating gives CASSSDRGPYEQYF.